Given below is one TCR beta chain in context. The CDR3 extends over 14 amino acids. The V segment lost 4 bases and the J segment 13 bases; nucleotides outside the gene matches: 13. From germline, CDR1 is SGHAT and CDR2 FQDESV (reference sequence). The data belong to a study of blood T cells in healthy people across ages. A sample-barcoded 5' primer and a J-beta primer mix were used in a second PCR of about 7 to 12 cycles. TCRdb independently ran MiXCR on the 5' RACE reads; one entry per CDR3 protein. The data show 1.5 million to 2 million distinct CDR3 sequences, with 39% seen just once and under 30% held by the top ten.

This TCR derives from a human donor in good health. Material: blood. V usage is TRBV11-1 and J usage is TRBJ2-1; 7 nucleotides line up with TRBD1. The CDR3: CASSWGQLQETQFF. CDR3 DNA sequence: TGTGCCAGCAGCTGGGGACAGCTGCAAGAGACCCAGTTCTTC.